What follows is one T cell receptor (beta chain) and its context. This sample is drawn from a study of shared clonotypes between healthy human individuals. Turning to the study itself: CD4 naive and memory got three plates each, CD8 naive two, CD8 memory one.

V gave up 3 bases and J gave up 5 bases, with 13 bases separating them. CDR1 SGHTA and CDR2 FQGNSA come from the germline V gene. This CDR3 spans 14 amino acids. An even split of each subset's genomic DNA across several immunoSEQ plates was performed. Using immunoSEQ multiplex PCR, the repertoire was profiled, and TCRdb retains in-frame clones only, with some absent. The sample contains roughly 200,000 clones, about 68% of which appear only once. The chain recombines TRBV7-2 with TRBJ1-1, with D perhaps TRBD1 (5 bases). The source material was memory CD4+ T cells sorted from blood. Indicated subset: CD45RA-negative fraction. The receptor comes from a young man in good health. The CDR3 is CASSFGGMRTEAFF. CDR3 DNA: TGTGCCAGCAGCTTCGGGGGTATGAGGACTGAAGCTTTCTTT.